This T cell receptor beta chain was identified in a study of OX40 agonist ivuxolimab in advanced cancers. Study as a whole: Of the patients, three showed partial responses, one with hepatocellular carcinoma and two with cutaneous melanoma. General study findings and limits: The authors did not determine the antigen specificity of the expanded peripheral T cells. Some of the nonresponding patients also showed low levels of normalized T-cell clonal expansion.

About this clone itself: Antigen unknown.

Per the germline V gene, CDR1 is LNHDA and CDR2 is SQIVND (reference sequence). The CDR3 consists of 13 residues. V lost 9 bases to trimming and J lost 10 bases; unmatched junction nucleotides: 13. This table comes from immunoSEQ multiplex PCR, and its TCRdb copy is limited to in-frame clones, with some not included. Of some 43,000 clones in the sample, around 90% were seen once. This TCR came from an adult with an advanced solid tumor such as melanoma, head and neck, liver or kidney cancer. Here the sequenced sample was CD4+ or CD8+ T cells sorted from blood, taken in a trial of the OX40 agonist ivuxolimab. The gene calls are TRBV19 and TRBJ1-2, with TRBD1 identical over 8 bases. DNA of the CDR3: TGTGCCAGCCAGACAGGGGACGCTGATGTCTACACCTTC. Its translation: CASQTGDADVYTF.